The 22 T cell receptor beta chains listed next were all sequenced from one sample in a study of CD8+ T cells in alopecia areata. Sequencing templates came from extracted RNA that was reverse transcribed into cDNA. TCRdb's copy holds only in-frame clones and misses some; the assay was immunoSEQ multiplex PCR. The sample includes 130,000 or so clones, about 86% of them seen just once. As to treatment: oral pan-JAK inhibitor, 5-10 mg twice daily. Sequenced material: CD8+ T cells sorted from blood, taken at week 4, from a patient treated with tofacitinib. The receptors were gathered from a human donor with alopecia areata.

The chain uses TRBV2 and TRBJ2-5; D is uncertain. This CDR3 is built from 11 residues. Between the trimmed V and J ends, which lost 10 bases and 5 bases, there was a span of 11 bases. Germline CDR1 is SNHLY and CDR2 is FYNNEI. The CDR3, as DNA: TGTGCCATTCCTACGAGGGAGACCCAGTACTTC. This gives the protein CAIPTRETQYF.

The chain uses TRBV4-1 and TRBJ2-7; 9 nucleotides line up with TRBD1. The CDR3 runs to 13 residues. Germline loops: CDR1 MGHRA, CDR2 YSYEKL. V shed 0 bases and J 6 bases; nucleotides not matched to a gene: 0. Written as DNA, the CDR3 is TGCGCCAGCAGCCAAGAACAGGGGGCCGAGCAGTACTTC. It is translated as CASSQEQGAEQYF.

The chain employs TRBV5-6 and TRBJ2-7; D is undetermined. The CDR3 length is 15 residues. CDR1 SGHDT and CDR2 YYEEEE come from the germline V gene. Between the trimmed V and J ends, which lost 4 bases and 6 bases, there was a span of 20 bases. DNA of the CDR3: TGTGCCAGCAGCACCGACACCGTAGATCTCTCCGAGCAGTACTTC. Amino acids: CASSTDTVDLSEQYF.

V usage is TRBV21-1 and J usage is TRBJ2-6; the D call in the table, TRBD1, was not verified against the DNA. TRBV21-1 is a known pseudogene. The CDR3 loop spans 21 amino acids. DNA for the CDR3: TGTGCCAGCAGCAAACCCGGCCGCACGAACAGGGGGTGCACTGGGGCCAACGTCCTGACTTTC. Protein product: CASSKPGRTNRGCTGANVLTF.

In DNA form, the CDR3 reads TGCGCCAGCAGCGCCGGGGTCTACGAGCAGTACTTC. Its translation: CASSAGVYEQYF. The rearrangement joins TRBV4-1 to TRBJ2-7, with a weak D call TRBD2 (5 bases). This CDR3 comprises 12 residues. The V and J ends lost 5 bases and 3 bases respectively, with 8 bases between them. The germline CDR1 and CDR2 sequences are MGHRA and YSYEKL.

The V and J genes are TRBV6-5 and TRBJ1-2, with a possible D match to TRBD1 (5 bases). This CDR3 is 14 amino acids long. Germline values: CDR1 MNHEY, CDR2 SVGAGI. The V end lost 5 bases, the J end lost 3 bases, and 13 bases lay between the germline ends. The DNA for the CDR3 is TGTGCCAGCAGTACCGGGACGGTTCACTATGGCTACACCTTC. This encodes CASSTGTVHYGYTF.

The V gene is TRBV19, the J gene TRBJ2-1; D is undetermined. Deletions cut 3 bases from V and 6 bases from J, with 6 bases between. The CDR3 runs 12 residues. Germline V CDR1 and CDR2: LNHDA, SQIVND (reference sequence). CDR3 DNA sequence: TGTGCCAGTAGTATCTGGGGCAATGAGCAGTTCTTC. The encoded protein is CASSIWGNEQFF.

This clone was detected only once. The chain joins TRBV11-2 to TRBJ2-3; 10 bases are a match to TRBD2. Per germline, CDR1 SGHAT and CDR2 FQNNGV. J lost 0 bases, V lost 8 bases, and 8 bases had no gene match. CDR3 size: 16 residues. The CDR3 here is CASGLTSGASTDTQYF. As DNA, the CDR3 is TGTGCCAGCGGGCTTACTAGCGGGGCTAGCACAGATACGCAGTATTTT. Complete variable domain (other parts from reference TRBV11-2 and TRBJ2-3): EAGVAQSPRYKIIEKRQSVAFWCNPISGHATLYWYQQILGQGPKLLIQFQNNGVVDDSQLPKDRFSAERLKGVDSTLKIQPAKLEDSAVYLCASGLTSGASTDTQYFGPGTRLTVL.

The chain's CDR3 is CAYDPTGGGDTQYF. As DNA, the CDR3 is TGTGCCTATGACCCTACAGGAGGAGGAGATACGCAGTATTTT. The rearrangement uses TRBV30 and TRBJ2-3; D might be TRBD1 or TRBD2, each matching 5 bases. The length of the CDR3 is 14 residues. Germline CDR1 and CDR2: GTSNPN and SVGIG (reference sequence). V shed 7 bases and J shed 5 bases, with 19 bases lying between them.

The chain uses TRBV7-8 and TRBJ2-3, with D unclear. The CDR3 totals 14 residues. CDR1 is SGHVS, CDR2 FQNEAQ, per germline. V lost 2 bases and J lost 2, with 8 bases in between. The chain's CDR3 is CASSLRLTTDTQYF. The CDR3 DNA sequence: TGTGCCAGCAGCTTACGACTCACCACAGATACGCAGTATTTT.

The rearrangement uses TRBV29-1 and TRBJ1-2; tentatively, D is TRBD1 (5 bases). CDR1 is SQVTM and CDR2 is ANQGSEA in the germline V gene. V lost 6 bases and J lost 4, with 18 bases in between. The CDR3 sequence is 14 residues long. CDR3 nucleotide sequence: TGCAGCGTCGATACTCCCGGGACCGTCTATGGCTACACCTTC. It codes for CSVDTPGTVYGYTF.

The chain links TRBV27 to TRBJ1-2; TRBD1 agrees at 7 bases. Germline V lookup: CDR1 MNHEY, CDR2 SMNVEV (reference sequence). With 0 bases clipped from V and 6 bases from J, the junction kept 4 bases outside the gene matches. The CDR3 loop spans 14 amino acids. The CDR3 protein is CASSLSAGGHGYTF. The DNA for the CDR3 is TGTGCCAGCAGTTTATCAGCAGGGGGTCATGGCTACACCTTC.

This chain connects TRBV7-8 to TRBJ2-7, with 10 bases fitting TRBD1. Germline lookup yields CDR1 SGHVS and CDR2 FQNEAQ. The J segment lost 2 bases and the V segment lost 4 bases, leaving 2 bases of the junction unmatched. CDR3 length: 14 residues. The CDR3 sequence is CASSWTGGTYEQYF. The CDR3 coding sequence is TGTGCCAGCAGCTGGACAGGGGGTACCTACGAGCAGTACTTC. The entire variable domain, with the rest obtained from reference TRBV7-8 and TRBJ2-7, is as follows: GAGVSQSPRYKVAKRGQDVALRCDPISGHVSLFWYQQALGQGPEFLTYFQNEAQLDKSGLPSDRFFAERPEGSVSTLKIQRTQQEDSAVYLCASSWTGGTYEQYFGPGTRLTVT.

V and J are TRBV7-8 and TRBJ2-7; D unclear. CDR1 and CDR2 (germline): SGHVS, FQNEAQ. The CDR3 covers 15 residues. V was clipped by 1 base and J by 3 bases, with 13 bases between them. The CDR3 DNA sequence: TGTGCCAGCAGCTTAGAGCTCCGCGTAGACTACGAGCAGTACTTC. This translates into CASSLELRVDYEQYF. Looking up the rest from reference TRBV7-8 and TRBJ2-7 gives the full variable domain: GAGVSQSPRYKVAKRGQDVALRCDPISGHVSLFWYQQALGQGPEFLTYFQNEAQLDKSGLPSDRFFAERPEGSVSTLKIQRTQQEDSAVYLCASSLELRVDYEQYFGPGTRLTVT.

The gene calls are TRBV27 and TRBJ2-7; no definite D call. Per the germline V gene, CDR1 is MNHEY and CDR2 is SMNVEV (reference sequence). The length of the CDR3 is 13 residues. Trimming left V 2 bases short and J 4 bases short, with 9 bases between. CDR3 DNA sequence: TGTGCCAGCAGTTTACGCCAGGCGTACGAGCAGTACTTC. Amino acid sequence: CASSLRQAYEQYF.

The chain combines TRBV6-5 with TRBJ2-1; TRBD1 is a possible D gene (6 bases). This CDR3 has 15 residues. From germline, CDR1 is MNHEY and CDR2 SVGAGI. V was pared by 2 bases and J by 4 bases, with 12 bases between. The CDR3 protein is CASSYDRMGYNEQFF. The CDR3 DNA reads TGTGCCAGCAGTTACGACAGGATGGGGTACAATGAGCAGTTCTTC.

V and J are TRBV29-1 and TRBJ2-4; D remains ambiguous. The germline V and J ends were trimmed by 0 bases and 2 bases, with 5 bases remaining between them. The germline gives CDR1 SQVTM, CDR2 ANQGSEA. This CDR3 is built from 13 residues. Here the CDR3 DNA reads TGCAGCGTTGAAGAGCTCCCCAAAAACATTCAGTACTTC. Its protein product is CSVEELPKNIQYF.

V is TRBV7-9 and J is TRBJ2-5; no clear D gene. The J call is in doubt because the DNA end fits TRBJ2-7 better. Germline values: CDR1 SEHNR, CDR2 FQNEAQ (reference sequence). The CDR3 covers 13 residues. In nucleotides, the CDR3 is TGTGCCAGCAGTCTCCCTCTTTCCTACGAGCAGTACTTC. The encoded protein is CASSLPLSYEQYF.

The rearrangement uses TRBV7-6 and TRBJ2-1; D is perhaps TRBD1 or TRBD2 (5 bases each). CDR3 length: 16 amino acids. Trimming pared 4 bases from V and 2 bases from J, leaving 15 bases between. Germline values: CDR1 SGHVS, CDR2 FNYEAQ. CDR3 in DNA: TGTGCCAGCAGCTCCCAGGGAGAAATCCCCTACAATGAGCAGTTCTTC. Translation gives CASSSQGEIPYNEQFF.

This chain links TRBV6-5 with TRBJ2-1, with D maybe TRBD1 (5 bases). CDR3 length equals 14 residues. V gave up 1 base and J gave up 7 bases, with 11 bases separating them. Germline CDR1 is MNHEY and CDR2 is SVGAGI. The CDR3 is CASSYFQGANEQFF. The CDR3 DNA reads as TGTGCCAGCAGTTACTTCCAGGGTGCTAATGAGCAGTTCTTC.

The rearrangement uses TRBV29-1 and TRBJ2-5; D is undetermined. Per germline, CDR1 SQVTM and CDR2 ANQGSEA. This CDR3 has 15 residues. The ends were cut back, 3 bases at V and 4 bases at J, with 18 bases in the middle. CDR3 bases: TGCAGCGTTGACCCTCCAAGAAAGGGTTTAGAGACCCAGTACTTC. This gives the protein CSVDPPRKGLETQYF.

The rearrangement joins TRBV10-3 to TRBJ2-1, with D perhaps TRBD1 or TRBD2 (5 bases each). CDR1 and CDR2 from the germline V gene are ENHRY and SYGVKD. Trimming took off 4 bases at V and 6 bases at J, with 16 bases between the two ends. The CDR3 is 15 amino acids. CDR3 bases: TGTGCCATCAGTGGTGCGGCGGAGAGGGGCAATGAGCAGTTCTTC. It yields the protein CAISGAAERGNEQFF.